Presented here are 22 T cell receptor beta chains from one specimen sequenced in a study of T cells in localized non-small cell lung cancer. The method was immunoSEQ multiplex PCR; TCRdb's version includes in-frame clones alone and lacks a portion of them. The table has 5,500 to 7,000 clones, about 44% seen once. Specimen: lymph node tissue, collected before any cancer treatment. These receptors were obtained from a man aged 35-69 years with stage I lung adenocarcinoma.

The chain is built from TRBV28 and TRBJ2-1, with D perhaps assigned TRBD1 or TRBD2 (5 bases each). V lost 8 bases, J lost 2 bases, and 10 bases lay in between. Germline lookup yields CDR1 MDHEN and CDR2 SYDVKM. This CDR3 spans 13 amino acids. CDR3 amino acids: CASGTETYNEQFF. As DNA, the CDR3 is TGTGCCAGCGGGACGGAGACCTACAATGAGCAGTTCTTC.

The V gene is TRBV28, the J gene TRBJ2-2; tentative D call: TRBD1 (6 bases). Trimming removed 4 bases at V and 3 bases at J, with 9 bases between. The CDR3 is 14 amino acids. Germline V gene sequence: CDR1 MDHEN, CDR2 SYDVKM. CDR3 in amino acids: CASSSPGDTGELFF. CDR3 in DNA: TGTGCCAGCAGTTCCCCAGGGGACACCGGGGAGCTGTTTTTT.

The CDR3 DNA follows: TGCAGCGTCTCACAGGGGGCGCGAGGGGCCAACGTCCTGACTTTC. This gives the protein CSVSQGARGANVLTF. The V and J genes are TRBV29-1 and TRBJ2-6, with 9 bases lining up with TRBD1. V shed 6 bases and J 4 bases; nucleotides not matched to a gene: 7. The germline CDR1 and CDR2 sequences are SQVTM and ANQGSEA. CDR3 length: 15 residues. The whole variable domain, remainder taken from reference TRBV29-1 and TRBJ2-6, is SAVISQKPSRDICQRGTSLTIQCQVDSQVTMMFWYRQQPGQSLTLIATANQGSEATYESGFVIDKFPISRPNLTFSTLTVSNMSPEDSSIYLCSVSQGARGANVLTFGAGSRLTVL.

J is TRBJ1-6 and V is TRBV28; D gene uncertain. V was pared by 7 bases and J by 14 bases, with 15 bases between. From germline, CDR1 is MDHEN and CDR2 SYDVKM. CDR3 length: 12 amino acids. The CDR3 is CASTPPRGALHF. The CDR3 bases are TGTGCCAGCACTCCACCCAGAGGTGCCCTCCACTTT. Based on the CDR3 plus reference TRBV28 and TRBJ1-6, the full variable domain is DVKVTQSSRYLVKRTGEKVFLECVQDMDHENMFWYRQDPGLGLRLIYFSYDVKMKEKGDIPEGYSVSREKKERFSLILESASTNQTSMYLCASTPPRGALHFGNGTRLTVT.

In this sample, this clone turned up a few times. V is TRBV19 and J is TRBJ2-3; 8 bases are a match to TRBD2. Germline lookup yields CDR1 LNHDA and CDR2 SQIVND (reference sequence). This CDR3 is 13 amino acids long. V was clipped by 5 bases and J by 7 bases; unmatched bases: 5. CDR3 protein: CASSDSGENTQYF. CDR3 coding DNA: TGTGCCAGTAGTGATAGCGGGGAAAATACGCAGTATTTT.

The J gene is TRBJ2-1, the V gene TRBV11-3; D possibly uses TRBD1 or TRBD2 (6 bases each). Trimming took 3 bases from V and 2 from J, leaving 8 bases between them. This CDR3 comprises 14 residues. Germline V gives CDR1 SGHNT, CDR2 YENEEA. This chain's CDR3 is CASSFGGPYNEQFF. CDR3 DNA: TGTGCCAGCAGCTTTGGGGGGCCCTACAATGAGCAGTTCTTC.

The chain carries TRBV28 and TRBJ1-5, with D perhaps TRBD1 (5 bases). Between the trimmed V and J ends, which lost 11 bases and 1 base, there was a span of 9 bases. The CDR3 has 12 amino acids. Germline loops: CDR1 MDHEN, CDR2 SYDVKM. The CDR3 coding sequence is TGTGCCGGATCAGGGAGCAATCAGCCCCAGCATTTT. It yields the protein CAGSGSNQPQHF.

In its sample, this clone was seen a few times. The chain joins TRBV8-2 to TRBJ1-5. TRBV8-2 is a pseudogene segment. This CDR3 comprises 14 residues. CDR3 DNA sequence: TGTGCCAGCAGTTCTCGGGACAGCAATCAGCCCCAGCATTTT. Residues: CASSSRDSNQPQHF.

The CDR3 DNA reads as TGTGCCAGCAGCCCCGAGGACCCCACAGATACGCAGTATTTT. Encoded protein: CASSPEDPTDTQYF. The rearrangement uses TRBV7-5 and TRBJ2-3. TRBV7-5 is marked as a pseudogene. The length of the CDR3 is 14 residues.

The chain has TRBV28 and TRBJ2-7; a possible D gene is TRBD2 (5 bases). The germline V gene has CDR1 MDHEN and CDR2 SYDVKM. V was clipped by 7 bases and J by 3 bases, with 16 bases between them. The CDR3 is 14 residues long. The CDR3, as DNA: TGTGCCAGCACCCAACGGACTCCTTACTACGAGCAGTACTTC. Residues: CASTQRTPYYEQYF.

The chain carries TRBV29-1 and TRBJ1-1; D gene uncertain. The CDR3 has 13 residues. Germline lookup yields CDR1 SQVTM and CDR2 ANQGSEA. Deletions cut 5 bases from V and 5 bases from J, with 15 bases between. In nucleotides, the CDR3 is TGCAGCGTTTCCGGACGGGAGGGTACTGAAGCTTTCTTT. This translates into CSVSGREGTEAFF.

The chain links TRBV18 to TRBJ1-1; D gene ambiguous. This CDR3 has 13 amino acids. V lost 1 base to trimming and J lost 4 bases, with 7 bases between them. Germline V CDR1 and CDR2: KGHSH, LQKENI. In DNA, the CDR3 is TGTGCCAGCTCACCACAGGGAGCCACTGAAGCTTTCTTT. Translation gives CASSPQGATEAFF.

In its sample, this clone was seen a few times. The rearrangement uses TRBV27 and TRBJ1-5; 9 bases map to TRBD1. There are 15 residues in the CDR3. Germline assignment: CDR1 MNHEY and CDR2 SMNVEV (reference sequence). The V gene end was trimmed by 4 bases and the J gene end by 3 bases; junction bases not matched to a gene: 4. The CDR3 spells CASSSGQGVNQPQHF. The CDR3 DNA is TGTGCCAGCAGTTCGGGACAGGGCGTCAATCAGCCCCAGCATTTT.

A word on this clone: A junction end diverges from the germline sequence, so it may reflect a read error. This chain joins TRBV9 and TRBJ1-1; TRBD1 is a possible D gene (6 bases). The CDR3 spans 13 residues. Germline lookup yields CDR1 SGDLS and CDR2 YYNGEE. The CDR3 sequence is CASSVTGGTETFF. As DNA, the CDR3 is TGTGCCAGCAGCGTGACAGGAGGGACTGAAACTTTCTTT.

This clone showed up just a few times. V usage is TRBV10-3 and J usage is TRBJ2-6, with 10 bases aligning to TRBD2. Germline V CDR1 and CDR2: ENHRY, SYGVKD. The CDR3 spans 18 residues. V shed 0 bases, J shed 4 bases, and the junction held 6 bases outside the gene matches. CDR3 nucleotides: TGTGCCATCAGTGAGTCCCCAGCGGGAGGGTACGGGGCCAACGTCCTGACTTTC. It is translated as CAISESPAGGYGANVLTF.

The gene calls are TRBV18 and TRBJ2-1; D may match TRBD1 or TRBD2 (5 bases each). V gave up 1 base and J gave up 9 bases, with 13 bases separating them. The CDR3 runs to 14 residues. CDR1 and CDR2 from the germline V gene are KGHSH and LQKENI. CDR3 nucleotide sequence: TGTGCCAGCTCACCACTTTCCGGGGCCGCTGAGCAGTTCTTC. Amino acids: CASSPLSGAAEQFF.

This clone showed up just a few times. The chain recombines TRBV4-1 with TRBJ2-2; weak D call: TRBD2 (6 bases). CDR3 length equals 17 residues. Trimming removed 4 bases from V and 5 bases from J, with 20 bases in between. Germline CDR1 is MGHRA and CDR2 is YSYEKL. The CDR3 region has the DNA TGCGCCAGCAGCCGAAAGGATATGGGACTCCGGACCGGGGAGCTGTTTTTT. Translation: CASSRKDMGLRTGELFF.

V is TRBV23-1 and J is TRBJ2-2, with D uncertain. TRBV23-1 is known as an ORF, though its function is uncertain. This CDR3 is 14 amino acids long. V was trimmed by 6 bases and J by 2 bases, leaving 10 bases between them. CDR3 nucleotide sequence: TGCGCCAGCAGCCAAGAGTTTAACACCGGGGAGCTGTTTTTT. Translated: CASSQEFNTGELFF.

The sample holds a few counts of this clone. CDR3 amino acids: CASKGQTASYEQYF. For the CDR3, the DNA is TGTGCCAGCAAAGGACAGACCGCCTCCTACGAGCAGTACTTC. The genes are TRBV2 and TRBJ2-7; a possible D gene is TRBD1 (6 bases). V was shortened by 7 bases and J by 0 bases, with 13 bases between the two germline ends. The germline CDR1 and CDR2 sequences are SNHLY and FYNNEI. CDR3 length: 14 amino acids.

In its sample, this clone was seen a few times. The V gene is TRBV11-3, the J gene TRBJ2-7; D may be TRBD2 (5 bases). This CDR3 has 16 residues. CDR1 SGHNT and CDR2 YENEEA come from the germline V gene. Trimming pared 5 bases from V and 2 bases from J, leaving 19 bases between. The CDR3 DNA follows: TGTGCCAGCAGCCGCCCGCCAATGGGAGCAGCCTACGAGCAGTACTTC. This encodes CASSRPPMGAAYEQYF.

The CDR3 DNA follows: TGTGCCAGTAGTTTGGGACTCCTCTACAATGAGCAGTTCTTC. The encoded protein is CASSLGLLYNEQFF. The gene calls are TRBV19 and TRBJ2-1; tentative D call: TRBD2 (6 bases). This CDR3 is 14 amino acids long. Germline loops: CDR1 LNHDA, CDR2 SQIVND (reference sequence). The V gene lost 5 bases and the J gene lost 3 bases, with 11 bases spanning the gap. Full variable domain (rest looked up from reference TRBV19 and TRBJ2-1): DGGITQSPKYLFRKEGQNVTLSCEQNLNHDAMYWYRQDPGQGLRLIYYSQIVNDFQKGDIAEGYSVSREKKESFPLTVTSAQKNPTAFYLCASSLGLLYNEQFFGPGTRLTVL.

The CDR3 protein is CSVKLGGKDQPQHF. CDR3 nucleotides: TGCAGCGTTAAATTGGGCGGGAAGGATCAGCCCCAGCATTTT. The chain is built from TRBV29-1 and TRBJ1-5; D uncertain. V was trimmed by 5 bases and J by 5 bases, leaving 16 bases between them. The CDR3 is made up of 14 amino acids. Germline V CDR1 and CDR2: SQVTM, ANQGSEA.